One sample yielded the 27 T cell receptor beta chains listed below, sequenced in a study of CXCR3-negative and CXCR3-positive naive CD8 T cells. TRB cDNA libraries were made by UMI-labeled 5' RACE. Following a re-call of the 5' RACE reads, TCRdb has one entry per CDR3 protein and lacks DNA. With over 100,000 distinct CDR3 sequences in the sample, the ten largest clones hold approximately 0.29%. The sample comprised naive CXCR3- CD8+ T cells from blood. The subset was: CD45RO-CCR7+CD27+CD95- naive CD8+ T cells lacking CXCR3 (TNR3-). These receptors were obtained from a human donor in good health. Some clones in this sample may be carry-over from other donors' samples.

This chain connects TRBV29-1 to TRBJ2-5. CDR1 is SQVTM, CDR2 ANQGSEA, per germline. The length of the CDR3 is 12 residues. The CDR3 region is CSGSSGQETQYF.

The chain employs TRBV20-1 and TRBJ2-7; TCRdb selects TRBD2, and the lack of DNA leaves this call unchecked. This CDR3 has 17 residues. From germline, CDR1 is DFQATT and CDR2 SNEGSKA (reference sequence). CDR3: CSATRVTSGRFPYEQYF.

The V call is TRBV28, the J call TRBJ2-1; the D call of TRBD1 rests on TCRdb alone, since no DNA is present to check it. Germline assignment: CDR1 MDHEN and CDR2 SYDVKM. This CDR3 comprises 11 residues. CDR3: CASSLRDRDFF. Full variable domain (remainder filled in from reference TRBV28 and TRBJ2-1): DVKVTQSSRYLVKRTGEKVFLECVQDMDHENMFWYRQDPGLGLRLIYFSYDVKMKEKGDIPEGYSVSREKKERFSLILESASTNQTSMYLCASSLRDRDFFGPGTRLTVL.

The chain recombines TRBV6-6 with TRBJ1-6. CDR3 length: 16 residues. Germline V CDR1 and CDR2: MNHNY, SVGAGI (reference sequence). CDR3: CASSYSRDKVDSPLHF.

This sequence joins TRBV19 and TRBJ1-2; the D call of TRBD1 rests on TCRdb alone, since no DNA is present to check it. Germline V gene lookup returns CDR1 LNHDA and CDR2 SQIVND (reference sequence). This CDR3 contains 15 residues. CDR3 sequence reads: CASSIEGRQGDGYTF.

CDR3 loop: CASSLVGHKKETQYF. The rearrangement joins TRBV7-8 to TRBJ2-5; the D call of TRBD1 rests on TCRdb alone, since no DNA is present to check it. Germline V CDR1 and CDR2: SGHVS, FQNEAQ. The CDR3 contains 15 residues.

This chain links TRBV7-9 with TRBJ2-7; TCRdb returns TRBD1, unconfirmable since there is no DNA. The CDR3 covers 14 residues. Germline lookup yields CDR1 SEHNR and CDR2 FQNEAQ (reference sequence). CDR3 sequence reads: CASSPEQGAEEQYF.

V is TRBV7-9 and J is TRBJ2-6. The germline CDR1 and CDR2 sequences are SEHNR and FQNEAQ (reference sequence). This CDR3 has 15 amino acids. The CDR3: CASSQTFSGANVLTF. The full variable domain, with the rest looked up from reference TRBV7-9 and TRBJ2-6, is DTGVSQNPRHKITKRGQNVTFRCDPISEHNRLYWYRQTLGQGPEFLTYFQNEAQLEKSRLLSDRFSAERPKGSFSTLEIQRTEQGDSAMYLCASSQTFSGANVLTFGAGSRLTVL.

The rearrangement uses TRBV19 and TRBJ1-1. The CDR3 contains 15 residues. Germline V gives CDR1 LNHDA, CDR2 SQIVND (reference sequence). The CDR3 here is CASSEKGRGNTEAFF.

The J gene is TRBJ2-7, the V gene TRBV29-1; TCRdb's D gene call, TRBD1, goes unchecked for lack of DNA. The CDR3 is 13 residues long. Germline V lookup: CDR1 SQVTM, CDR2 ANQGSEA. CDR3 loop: CSVEPTGAYEQYF.

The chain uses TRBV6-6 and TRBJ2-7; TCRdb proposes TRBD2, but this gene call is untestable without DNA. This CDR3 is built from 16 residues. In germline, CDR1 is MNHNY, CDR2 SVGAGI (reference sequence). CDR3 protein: CASSYVADRGSYEQYF.

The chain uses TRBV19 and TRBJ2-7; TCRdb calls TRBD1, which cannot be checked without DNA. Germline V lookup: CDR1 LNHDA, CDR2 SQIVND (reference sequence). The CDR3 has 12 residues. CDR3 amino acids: CASGQGNYEQYF.

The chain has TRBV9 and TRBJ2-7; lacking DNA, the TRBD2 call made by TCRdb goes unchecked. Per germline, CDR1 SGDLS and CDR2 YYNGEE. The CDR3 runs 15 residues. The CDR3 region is CASSVGGSSVYEQYF.

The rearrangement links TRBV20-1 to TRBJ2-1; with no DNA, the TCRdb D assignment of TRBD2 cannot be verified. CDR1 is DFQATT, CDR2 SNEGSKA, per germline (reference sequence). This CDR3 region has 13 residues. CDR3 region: CSADSGGGIEQFF.

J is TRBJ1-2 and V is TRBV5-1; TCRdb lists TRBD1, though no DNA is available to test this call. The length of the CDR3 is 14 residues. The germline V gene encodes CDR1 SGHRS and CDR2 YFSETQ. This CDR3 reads CASSFAGGVGGYTF. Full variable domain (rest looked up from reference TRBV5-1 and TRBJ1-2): KAGVTQTPRYLIKTRGQQVTLSCSPISGHRSVSWYQQTPGQGLQFLFEYFSETQRNKGNFPGRFSGRQFSNSRSEMNVSTLELGDSALYLCASSFAGGVGGYTFGSGTRLTVV.

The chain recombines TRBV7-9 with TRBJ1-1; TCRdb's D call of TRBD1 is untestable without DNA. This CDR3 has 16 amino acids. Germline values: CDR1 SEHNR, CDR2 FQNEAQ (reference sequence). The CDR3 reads CASSLWTDLMNTEAFF.

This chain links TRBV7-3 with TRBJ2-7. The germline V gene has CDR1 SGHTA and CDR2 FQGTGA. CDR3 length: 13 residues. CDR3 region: CASSLTRAGEQYF.

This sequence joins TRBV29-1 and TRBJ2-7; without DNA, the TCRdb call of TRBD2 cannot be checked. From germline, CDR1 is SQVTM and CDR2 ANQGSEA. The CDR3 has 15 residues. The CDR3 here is CSVASGGSSSYEQYF.

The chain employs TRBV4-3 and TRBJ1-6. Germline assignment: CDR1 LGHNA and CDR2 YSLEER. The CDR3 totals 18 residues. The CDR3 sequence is CASSQDLGAGSYNSPLHF.

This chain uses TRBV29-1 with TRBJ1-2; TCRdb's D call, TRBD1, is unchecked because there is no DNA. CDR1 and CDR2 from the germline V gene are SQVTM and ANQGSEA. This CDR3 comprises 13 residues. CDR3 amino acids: CSVGNRGNYGYTF.

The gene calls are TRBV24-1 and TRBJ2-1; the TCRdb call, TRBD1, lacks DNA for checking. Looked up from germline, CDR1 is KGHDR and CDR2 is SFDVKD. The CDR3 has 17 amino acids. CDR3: CATSDPLGQGIMNEQFF.

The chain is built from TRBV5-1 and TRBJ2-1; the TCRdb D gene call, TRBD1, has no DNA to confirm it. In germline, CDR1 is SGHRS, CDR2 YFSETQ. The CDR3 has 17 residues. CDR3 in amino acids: CASSIQTGEGPYNEQFF. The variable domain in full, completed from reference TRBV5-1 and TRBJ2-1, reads KAGVTQTPRYLIKTRGQQVTLSCSPISGHRSVSWYQQTPGQGLQFLFEYFSETQRNKGNFPGRFSGRQFSNSRSEMNVSTLELGDSALYLCASSIQTGEGPYNEQFFGPGTRLTVL.

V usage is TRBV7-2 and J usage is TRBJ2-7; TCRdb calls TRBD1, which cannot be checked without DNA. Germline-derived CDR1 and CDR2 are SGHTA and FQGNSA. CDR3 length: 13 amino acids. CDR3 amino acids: CASSPSGSHEQYF. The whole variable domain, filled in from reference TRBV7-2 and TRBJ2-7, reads GAGVSQSPSNKVTEKGKDVELRCDPISGHTALYWYRQSLGQGLEFLIYFQGNSAPDKSGLPSDRFSAERTGGSVSTLTIQRTQQEDSAVYLCASSPSGSHEQYFGPGTRLTVT.

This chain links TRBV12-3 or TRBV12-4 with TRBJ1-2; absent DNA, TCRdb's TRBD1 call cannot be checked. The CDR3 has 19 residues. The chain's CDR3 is CASSFSTTYTGFTNYGYTF.

The CDR3 here is CASSGRDTPYGQYF. The chain recombines TRBV9 with TRBJ2-7; the D call of TRBD1 rests on TCRdb alone, since no DNA is present to check it. The CDR3 has 14 amino acids. The germline V gene encodes CDR1 SGDLS and CDR2 YYNGEE.

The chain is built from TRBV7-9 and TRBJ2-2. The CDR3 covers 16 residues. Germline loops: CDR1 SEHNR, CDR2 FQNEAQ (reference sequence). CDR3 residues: CASSIALAGGTGELFF.

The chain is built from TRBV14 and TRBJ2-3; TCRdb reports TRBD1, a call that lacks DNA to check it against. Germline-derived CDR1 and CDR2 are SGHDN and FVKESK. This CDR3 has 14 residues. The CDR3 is CASSQEGAEATQYF.